This entry lists 29 T cell receptor beta chains sequenced from one sample in a study of T cells in Graves' hyperthyroidism and ophthalmopathy. Researchers took RNA transcripts and amplified the TCR beta CDR3 regions from them. Researchers ran a first-round RT-PCR on the TCR CDR3 using the HTBI primer set. A single record per CDR3 protein comes from TCRdb applying MiXCR to the multiplex PCR reads. The sample yields about 760,000 distinct CDR3 sequences, 35% seen once. Sequenced input: blood. The receptors derive from a woman between 40 and 55 years old with Graves' hyperthyroidism.

Notes on this clonotype: This may be a read error, as it is one base from a much larger clone. Because the CDR3 is missing its conserved closing phenylalanine or tryptophan, this is likely a read error. V is TRBV7-2 and J is TRBJ2-7; 8 nucleotides line up with TRBD1. The CDR3 consists of 15 residues. Looked up from germline, CDR1 is SGHTA and CDR2 is FQGNSA. The V segment lost 6 bases and the J segment 2 bases; nucleotides outside the gene matches: 9. The CDR3, as DNA: TGTGCCAGCAGTTTCCGGGACAGGAGACCCTACGAGCAGTACCTC. It encodes CASSFRDRRPYEQYL.

This clonotype was detected only a few times. The chain has TRBV7-9 and TRBJ2-5, with 8 bases matching TRBD2. The CDR3 consists of 16 residues. The V segment lost 6 bases and the J segment 5 bases; nucleotides outside the gene matches: 14. CDR1 is SEHNR and CDR2 is FQNEAQ in the germline V gene (reference sequence). The CDR3 sequence: CASRPPAGGSRETQYF. The CDR3 DNA reads TGTGCCAGCAGACCCCCGGCGGGAGGCTCGAGGGAGACCCAGTACTTC.

The sample holds many counts of this clonotype. The chain joins TRBV7-8 to TRBJ1-1; D might be TRBD1 (5 bases). The CDR3 is made up of 15 amino acids. V was cut by 5 bases and J by 3 bases, with 16 bases left in between. From germline, CDR1 is SGHVS and CDR2 FQNEAQ. As DNA, the CDR3 is TGTGCCAGCAGCCCACAGGCAACGGCGTACACTGAAGCTTTCTTT. It translates to CASSPQATAYTEAFF.

This clonotype has just one count. This may be a read error: a much more frequent sequence differs by one nucleotide. The chain recombines TRBV7-9 with TRBJ1-1; 9 nucleotides match TRBD1. CDR1 SEHNR and CDR2 FQNEAQ come from the germline V gene (reference sequence). This CDR3 region has 16 residues. CDR3 in DNA: TGTGCCGGCAGCTCAACTGGACAGGGGAGGAACACTGAAGCTTTCTTT. It encodes CAGSSTGQGRNTEAFF.

A remark on this clonotype: Since a much larger clone is just one base distant, this may be a read error. This chain links TRBV20-1 with TRBJ2-7; 8 bases map to TRBD2. The V gene end was trimmed by 1 base and the J gene end by 3 bases; junction bases not matched to a gene: 5. Germline V gene lookup returns CDR1 DFQATT and CDR2 SNEGSKA (reference sequence). The CDR3 is made up of 14 amino acids. The CDR3 here is CSARVLAGSYEQYF. The CDR3 coding sequence is TGCAGTGCTAGAGTCCTAGCGGGCAGCTACGAGCAGTACTTC.

V is TRBV2 and J is TRBJ1-5; the D gene is possibly TRBD1 (6 bases). The ends were cut back, 3 bases at V and 0 bases at J, with 12 bases in the middle. Germline-derived CDR1 and CDR2 are SNHLY and FYNNEI. The CDR3 spans 16 residues. CDR3 nucleotides: TGTGCCAGCAGTGATTGGGGGCCGGGTAGCAATCAGCCCCAGCATTTT. Protein: CASSDWGPGSNQPQHF. The whole variable domain, remainder taken from reference TRBV2 and TRBJ1-5, is EPEVTQTPSHQVTQMGQEVILRCVPISNHLYFYWYRQILGQKVEFLVSFYNNEISEKSEIFDDQFSVERPDGSNFTLKIRSTKLEDSAMYFCASSDWGPGSNQPQHFGDGTRLSIL.

In this sample, this clonotype turned up many times. The J gene is TRBJ1-1, the V gene TRBV29-1, with 7 bases fitting TRBD1. The CDR3 is made up of 13 amino acids. Per the germline V gene, CDR1 is SQVTM and CDR2 is ANQGSEA. Trimming removed 7 bases from V and 11 bases from J; junction bases left unmatched: 16. This CDR3 reads CSADEDRFPAAFF. Written as DNA, the CDR3 is TGCAGCGCCGATGAGGACAGGTTCCCCGCGGCTTTCTTT.

This clonotype turned up a few times. The chain carries TRBV7-8 and TRBJ1-1; D possibly corresponds to TRBD1 (6 bases). The CDR3 extends over 12 amino acids. Trimming pared 1 base from V and 10 bases from J, leaving 10 bases between. Germline V lookup: CDR1 SGHVS, CDR2 FQNEAQ. The CDR3 bases are TGTGCCAGCAGCTTAGTACAGGGAGCAGCTTTCTTT. Its translation: CASSLVQGAAFF.

This clonotype was recorded at least ten times. A single base separates this from a much larger clone, so it may be a read error. The chain links TRBV5-4 to TRBJ1-2; D is ambiguous. V lost 3 bases, J lost 1 base, and 4 bases lay in between. The CDR3 extends over 12 amino acids. Per the germline V gene, CDR1 is SGHNT and CDR2 is YYREEE (reference sequence). The CDR3 DNA sequence: TGTGCCAGCAGCTCCAATAACTATGGCTACACCTTC. This translates into CASSSNNYGYTF.

As for this clonotype: A much larger clone sits a single nucleotide away, making a read error possible. The V call is TRBV20-1, the J call TRBJ1-2; 9 bases align to TRBD1. The CDR3 runs to 13 residues. The V and J ends lost 3 bases and 2 bases, in that order; junction bases with no gene match: 1. Per the germline V gene, CDR1 is DFQATT and CDR2 is SNEGSKA (reference sequence). CDR3: CSASGTGNYGYTF. CDR3 nucleotide sequence: TGCAGTGCTAGTGGGACAGGGAACTATGGCTACACCTTC.

As concerns this clonotype: At one of its ends the junction is not consistent with the germline gene, which may arise from a read error. V usage is TRBV10-3 and J usage is TRBJ1-2; TRBD1 agrees at 10 bases. Germline loops: CDR1 ENHRY, CDR2 SYGVKD. The CDR3 has 17 residues. The CDR3 coding sequence is TGTGCCAGCAGTTTATCGCCCTTCGGGACAGGGGACTATGGCTACACCTTC. Residues: CASSLSPFGTGDYGYTF.

Regarding this clonotype: The final CDR3 position lacks the conserved phenylalanine or tryptophan, pointing to a likely read error. V gene TRBV5-1 combines with J gene TRBJ1-1; D gene ambiguous. Trimming took off 9 bases at V and 5 bases at J, with 17 bases between the two ends. Germline values: CDR1 SGHRS, CDR2 YFSETQ. CDR3 length equals 13 residues. CDR3 nucleotides: TGCGCCACCCGAACACGGGAGGAGACTGAAGCTTTCTCT. It specifies CATRTREETEAFS.

This clonotype has more than one count but fewer than ten. The V call is TRBV9, the J call TRBJ2-2, with D unresolved. Trimming stripped 4 bases from V and 6 bases from J, with 13 bases between. CDR1 and CDR2 from the germline V gene are SGDLS and YYNGEE. The CDR3 extends over 14 amino acids. The CDR3 DNA reads TGTGCCAGCAGCCAAGAGCCTGCACCCGGGGAGCTGTTTTTT. It is translated as CASSQEPAPGELFF.

This clonotype was counted a few times. This chain uses TRBV6-5 with TRBJ2-5, with unresolved D. The CDR3 totals 12 residues. V lost 2 bases, J lost 4 bases, and 5 bases lay in between. Germline loops: CDR1 MNHEY, CDR2 SVGAGI. CDR3 nucleotide sequence: TGTGCCAGCAGTTACAAAGGAGAGACCCAGTACTTC. Translating gives CASSYKGETQYF.

This chain links TRBV6-5 with TRBJ1-1; D not certain. V lost 8 bases, J lost 8 bases, and 9 bases lay in between. Per germline, CDR1 MNHEY and CDR2 SVGAGI. This CDR3 spans 10 amino acids. The CDR3 DNA is TGTGCCAGCGGACGGGAGGAAGCTTTCTTT. It yields the protein CASGREEAFF.

This clonotype occurred many times. The chain recombines TRBV19 with TRBJ1-6, with D possibly TRBD1 on 6 matching bases. The CDR3 spans 15 residues. Per germline, CDR1 LNHDA and CDR2 SQIVND (reference sequence). Trimming cost V 4 bases and J 8 bases, with 15 bases left between them. As DNA, the CDR3 is TGTGCCAGTAGTACAGCCGGGACAAATTATTCACCCCTCCACTTT. Its translation is CASSTAGTNYSPLHF.

The V call is TRBV20-1, the J call TRBJ1-3; D not resolved. The CDR3 length is 16 residues. Trimming took 1 base from V and 2 from J, leaving 15 bases between them. Germline V gene sequence: CDR1 DFQATT, CDR2 SNEGSKA (reference sequence). CDR3 nucleotide sequence: TGCAGTGCTAGAGCGTCCTTCAAGGGAACTGGAAACACCATATATTTT. As protein: CSARASFKGTGNTIYF.

Concerning this clonotype: Possible read error: a much larger clone is one base away. CDR3 in DNA: TGTGCCGGCAGCTTTTCTACAGGGAAAGGCTACGAGCAGTACTTC. This gives the protein CAGSFSTGKGYEQYF. The chain couples TRBV7-2 to TRBJ2-7, with a tentative D call TRBD1 (6 bases). Per the germline V gene, CDR1 is SGHTA and CDR2 is FQGNSA. There are 15 residues in the CDR3.

This clonotype was observed a few times. The rearrangement uses TRBV24-1 and TRBJ2-2; D is uncertain. From germline, CDR1 is KGHDR and CDR2 SFDVKD. This CDR3 has 14 residues. V was pared by 12 bases and J by 3 bases, with 16 bases between. CDR3 nucleotide sequence: TGTGCCTCACAGCAAACAGATTACACCGGGGAGCTGTTTTTT. This codes for CASQQTDYTGELFF.

This clonotype was found many times. The V call is TRBV10-3, the J call TRBJ1-2, with D unclear. The CDR3 runs to 15 residues. Germline V gene data show CDR1 as ENHRY and CDR2 as SYGVKD. Trimming took 5 bases from V and 1 from J, leaving 14 bases between them. The chain's CDR3 is CAISILSGSNYGYTF. DNA for the CDR3: TGTGCCATCAGTATATTGTCCGGGAGTAACTATGGCTACACCTTC.

With respect to this clonotype: A much larger clone is a single base away; this may be a read error. Without the conserved terminal phenylalanine or tryptophan, this CDR3 likely stems from a read error. The V gene is TRBV11-2, the J gene TRBJ2-5, with D tentatively TRBD1 or TRBD2 (5 bases each). CDR1 SGHAT and CDR2 FQNNGV come from the germline V gene. CDR3 length: 17 amino acids. Trimming removed 5 bases from V and 5 bases from J, with 24 bases in between. This CDR3 is CASSDVRGPTPLETQYL. The CDR3 coding sequence is TGTGCCAGCAGCGACGTGAGGGGCCCGACGCCGTTGGAGACCCAGTACCTC.

Remarks on this clonotype: A junction boundary mismatches the germline segment, possibly from a read error. V gene TRBV7-7 combines with J gene TRBJ2-2; D possibly uses TRBD1 or TRBD2 (7 bases each). Per the germline V gene, CDR1 is SSHAT and CDR2 is FNYEAQ (reference sequence). The CDR3 consists of 14 residues. As DNA, the CDR3 is TGTGCTAGCAGCGCCCAGGGGGGGTCCGGGGAGCTGTTTTTT. Translated, it gives CASSAQGGSGELFF. Using reference TRBV7-7 and TRBJ2-2 for the parts outside the CDR3, the full variable domain is GAGVSQSPRYKVTKRGQDVTLRCDPISSHATLYWYQQALGQGPEFLTYFNYEAQPDKSGLPSDRFSAERPEGSISTLTIQRTEQRDSAMYRCASSAQGGSGELFFGEGSRLTVL.

This clonotype was picked up many times. The chain uses TRBV12-3 or TRBV12-4 and TRBJ1-4, with a weak D call TRBD1 (5 bases). The CDR3 has 13 residues. V was shortened by 6 bases and J by 7 bases, with 12 bases between the two germline ends. The CDR3 is CASSFGGPEKLFF. As DNA, the CDR3 is TGTGCCAGCAGCTTCGGGGGACCTGAAAAACTGTTTTTT.

CDR3 DNA: TGTGCCAGCCCGGGGGGAACAGATACGCAGTATTTT. It translates to CASPGGTDTQYF. The chain employs TRBV24-1 and TRBJ2-3, with 7 bases identical to TRBD2. The CDR3 is 12 residues long. CDR1 KGHDR and CDR2 SFDVKD come from the germline V gene. V shed 11 bases, J shed 3 bases, and the junction held 4 bases outside the gene matches.

V is TRBV20-1 and J is TRBJ2-5, with 9 positions matching TRBD1. The germline V gene encodes CDR1 DFQATT and CDR2 SNEGSKA (reference sequence). The length of the CDR3 is 17 residues. V dropped 0 bases and J dropped 5; count of bases not matched to a gene: 13. This chain's CDR3 is CSARDHSRDRERETQYF. CDR3 DNA sequence: TGCAGTGCTAGAGATCACTCAAGGGACAGGGAGAGGGAGACCCAGTACTTC.

The genes are TRBV12-3 or TRBV12-4 and TRBJ2-5; 10 bases line up with TRBD1. The CDR3 is made up of 15 amino acids. Unmatched junction bases numbered 7, after V lost 6 bases and J lost 3 bases. The CDR3 here is CASRRQGAVKETQYF. CDR3 coding DNA: TGTGCCAGCAGACGACAGGGGGCTGTAAAAGAGACCCAGTACTTC.

Notes on this clonotype: Since a much larger clone is just one base distant, this may be a read error. The chain links TRBV10-3 to TRBJ2-7; maybe TRBD1 (6 bases). Near its end, the DNA agrees better with TRBJ2-1, so the J call may be wrong. Germline values: CDR1 ENHRY, CDR2 SYGVKD. The CDR3 is made up of 12 amino acids. CDR3 nucleotide sequence: TGTGCCATCAGCCCGGACAGCTACGAGCAGTTCTTC. Residues: CAISPDSYEQFF.

Concerning this clonotype itself: With a much larger clone just one base away, this may be a read error. Without the conserved terminal phenylalanine or tryptophan, this CDR3 likely stems from a read error. This rearrangement joins TRBV7-6 to TRBJ2-5, with D unclear. This CDR3 has 13 amino acids. Deletions cut 1 base from V and 4 bases from J, with 7 bases between. Germline assignment: CDR1 SGHVS and CDR2 FNYEAQ. Here the CDR3 reads CASSLVARETQYL. Written as DNA, the CDR3 is TGTGCCAGCAGCTTAGTCGCCAGAGAGACCCAGTACCTC.

J is TRBJ1-4 and V is TRBV7-9; 11 bases are a match to TRBD1. Per the germline V gene, CDR1 is SEHNR and CDR2 is FQNEAQ (reference sequence). The CDR3 extends over 16 amino acids. Unmatched junction bases numbered 4, after V lost 5 bases and J lost 2 bases. The chain's CDR3 is CASSHRDRGTNEKLFF. CDR3 DNA: TGTGCCAGCAGCCACCGGGACAGGGGGACTAATGAAAAACTGTTTTTT.